This T cell receptor beta chain appears in the sequencing data of a study of T cell responses to AZD1222 COVID-19 vaccine. For the study at large: Whether given at about 4 or about 12 weeks, second doses were pooled.

Study-level results: Donors in the cohort were predominantly white British and more often female, and clonal diversity was possibly underestimated. Epitopes outside B.1.351 and B.1.1.7 mutated regions reportedly drew nearly half of spike TCRs.

Note on this clone: Its antigen is unknown.

Clones were sequenced by immunoSEQ multiplex PCR, and TCRdb holds only the in-frame ones, with some missing. The sample records 100,000 to 150,000 clones, roughly 90% being singletons. This CDR3 spans 14 amino acids. V dropped 4 bases and J dropped 2 bases, with 13 bases sitting between them. Germline lookup yields CDR1 SQVTM and CDR2 ANQGSEA. The sample in question was peripheral blood, obtained on day 0 of AZD1222 vaccination. The TCR sequence derives from an adult in good health. The chain couples TRBV29-1 to TRBJ2-3; D is possibly TRBD2 (5 bases). Here the CDR3 reads CSVGGRLSTDTQYF. In DNA form, the CDR3 reads TGCAGCGTTGGAGGCAGACTATCCACAGATACGCAGTATTTT.